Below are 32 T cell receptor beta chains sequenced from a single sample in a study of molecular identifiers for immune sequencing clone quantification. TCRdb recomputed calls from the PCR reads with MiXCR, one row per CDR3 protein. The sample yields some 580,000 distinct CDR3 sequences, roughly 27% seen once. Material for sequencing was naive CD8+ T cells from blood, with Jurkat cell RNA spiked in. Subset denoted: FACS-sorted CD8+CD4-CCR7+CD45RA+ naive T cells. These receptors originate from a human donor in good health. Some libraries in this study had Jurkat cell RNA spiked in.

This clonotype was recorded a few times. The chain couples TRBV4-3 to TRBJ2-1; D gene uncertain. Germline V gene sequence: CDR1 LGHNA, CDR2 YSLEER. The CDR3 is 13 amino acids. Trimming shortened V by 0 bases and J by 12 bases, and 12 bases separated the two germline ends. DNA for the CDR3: TGCGCCAGCAGCCAAGATAGGCCGGGCGCGCAGTTCTTC. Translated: CASSQDRPGAQFF.

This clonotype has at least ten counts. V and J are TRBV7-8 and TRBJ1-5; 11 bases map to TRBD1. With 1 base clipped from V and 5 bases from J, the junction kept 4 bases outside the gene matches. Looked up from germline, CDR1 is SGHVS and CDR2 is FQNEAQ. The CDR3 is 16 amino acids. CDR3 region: CASSLGGTGGYQPQHF. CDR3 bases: TGTGCCAGCAGCTTAGGCGGGACAGGGGGTTATCAGCCCCAGCATTTT.

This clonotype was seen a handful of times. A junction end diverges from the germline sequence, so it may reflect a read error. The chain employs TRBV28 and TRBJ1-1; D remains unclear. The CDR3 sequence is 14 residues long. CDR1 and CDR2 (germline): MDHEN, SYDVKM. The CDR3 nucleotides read TGTGCCAGCAGTACCCAGTTCATGAACACTGAAGCTTCCTTT. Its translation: CASSTQFMNTEASF.

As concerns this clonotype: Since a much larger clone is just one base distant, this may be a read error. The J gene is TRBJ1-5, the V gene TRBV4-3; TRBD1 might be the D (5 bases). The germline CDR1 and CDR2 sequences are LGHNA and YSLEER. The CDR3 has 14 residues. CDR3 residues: CASSQEGGGQPQQF. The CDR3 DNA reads TGCGCCAGCAGCCAAGAGGGGGGAGGGCAGCCCCAGCAGTTT.

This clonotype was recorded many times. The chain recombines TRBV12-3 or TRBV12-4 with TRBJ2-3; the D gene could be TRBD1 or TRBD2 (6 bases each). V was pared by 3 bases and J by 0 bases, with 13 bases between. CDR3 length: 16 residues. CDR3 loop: CASSLKGGTSTDTQYF. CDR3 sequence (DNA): TGTGCCAGCAGTTTGAAGGGGGGCACCAGCACAGATACGCAGTATTTT.

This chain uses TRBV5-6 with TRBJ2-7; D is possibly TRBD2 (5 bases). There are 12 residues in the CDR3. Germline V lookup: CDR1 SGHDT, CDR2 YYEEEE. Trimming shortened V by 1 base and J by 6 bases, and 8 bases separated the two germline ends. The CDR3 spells CASSLWRSEQYF. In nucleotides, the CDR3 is TGTGCCAGCAGCTTGTGGAGGTCCGAGCAGTACTTC.

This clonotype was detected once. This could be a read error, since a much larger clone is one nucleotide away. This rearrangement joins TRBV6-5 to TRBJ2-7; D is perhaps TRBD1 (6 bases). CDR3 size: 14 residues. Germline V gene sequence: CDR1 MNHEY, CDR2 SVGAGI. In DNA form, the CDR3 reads TGTGCCAGCAGTTACTCGATGGGGGCGCACGAGAAGTACTTC. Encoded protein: CASSYSMGAHEKYF.

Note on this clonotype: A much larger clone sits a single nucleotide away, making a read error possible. Here the CDR3 DNA reads TGTGCCAGCAGCGCCACGGGGGACAGGGACCCAGATACGCGGTATTTT. It specifies CASSATGDRDPDTRYF. The genes are TRBV7-3 and TRBJ2-3; 9 nucleotides match TRBD1. Germline CDR1 reads SGHTA; CDR2 reads FQGTGA. CDR3 length: 16 amino acids.

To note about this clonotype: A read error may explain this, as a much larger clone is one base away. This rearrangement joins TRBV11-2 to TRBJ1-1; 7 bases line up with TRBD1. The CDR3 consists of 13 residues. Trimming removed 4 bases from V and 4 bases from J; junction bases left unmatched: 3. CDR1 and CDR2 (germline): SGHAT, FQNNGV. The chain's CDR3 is CASSCTGATEAFF. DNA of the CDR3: TGTGCCAGCAGCTGCACAGGGGCCACTGAAGCTTTCTTT.

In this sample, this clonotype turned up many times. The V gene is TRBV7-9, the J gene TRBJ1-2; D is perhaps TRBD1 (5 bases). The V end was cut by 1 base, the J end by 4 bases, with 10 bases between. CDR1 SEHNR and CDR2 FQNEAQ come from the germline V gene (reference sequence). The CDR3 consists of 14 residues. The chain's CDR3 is CASSLVATAYGYTF. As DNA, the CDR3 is TGTGCCAGCAGCTTAGTTGCGACAGCCTATGGCTACACCTTC.

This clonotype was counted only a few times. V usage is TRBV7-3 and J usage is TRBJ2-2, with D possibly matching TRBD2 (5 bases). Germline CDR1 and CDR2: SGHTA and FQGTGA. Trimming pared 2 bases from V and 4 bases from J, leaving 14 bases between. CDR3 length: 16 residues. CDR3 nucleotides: TGTGCCAGCAGCTTATGGGGTAGCGAAAGCACCGGGGAGCTGTTTTTT. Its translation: CASSLWGSESTGELFF.

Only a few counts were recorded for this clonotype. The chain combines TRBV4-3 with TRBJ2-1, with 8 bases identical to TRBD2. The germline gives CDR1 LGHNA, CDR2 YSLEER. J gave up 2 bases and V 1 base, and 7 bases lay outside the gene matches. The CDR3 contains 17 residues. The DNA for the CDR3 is TGCGCCAGCAGCCAAGGGGCCGCGGGGGGACCCTACAATGAGCAGTTCTTC. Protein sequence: CASSQGAAGGPYNEQFF.

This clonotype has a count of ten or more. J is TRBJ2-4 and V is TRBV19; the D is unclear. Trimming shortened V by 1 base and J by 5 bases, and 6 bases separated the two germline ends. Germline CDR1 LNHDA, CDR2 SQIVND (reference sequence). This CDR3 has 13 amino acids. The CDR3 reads CASSIGSQNIQYF. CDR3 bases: TGTGCCAGTAGTATAGGTAGCCAAAACATTCAGTACTTC.

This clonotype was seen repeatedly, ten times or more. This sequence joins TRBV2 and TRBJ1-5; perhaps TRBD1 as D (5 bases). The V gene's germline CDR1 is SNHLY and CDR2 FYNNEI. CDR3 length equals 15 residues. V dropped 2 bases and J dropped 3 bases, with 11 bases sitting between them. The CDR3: CASSEQGTTNQPQHF. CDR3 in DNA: TGTGCCAGCAGTGAACAGGGTACCACCAATCAGCCCCAGCATTTT.

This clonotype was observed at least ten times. In nucleotides, the CDR3 is TGTGCCAGCAGCTTGGGGCCCAAGACCTACGAGCAGTACTTC. It yields the protein CASSLGPKTYEQYF. V is TRBV7-8 and J is TRBJ2-7, with D possibly being TRBD1 (5 bases). The germline V gene has CDR1 SGHVS and CDR2 FQNEAQ. V was cut by 3 bases and J by 2 bases, with 11 bases left in between. This CDR3 is 14 amino acids long.

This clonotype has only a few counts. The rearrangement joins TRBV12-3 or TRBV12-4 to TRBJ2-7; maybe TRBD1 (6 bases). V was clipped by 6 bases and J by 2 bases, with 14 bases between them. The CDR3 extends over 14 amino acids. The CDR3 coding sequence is TGTGCCAGCAGCGTAACAGGGAGCCCCTACGAGCAGTACTTC. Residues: CASSVTGSPYEQYF.

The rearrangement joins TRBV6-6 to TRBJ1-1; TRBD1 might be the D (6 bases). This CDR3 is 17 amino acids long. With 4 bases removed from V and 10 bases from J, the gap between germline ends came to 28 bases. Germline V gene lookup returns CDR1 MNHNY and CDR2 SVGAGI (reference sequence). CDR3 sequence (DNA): TGTGCCAGCAGTTCGAAAATAGGACGGGGGGCGCCGGCAGGAGCTTTCTTT. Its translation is CASSSKIGRGAPAGAFF.

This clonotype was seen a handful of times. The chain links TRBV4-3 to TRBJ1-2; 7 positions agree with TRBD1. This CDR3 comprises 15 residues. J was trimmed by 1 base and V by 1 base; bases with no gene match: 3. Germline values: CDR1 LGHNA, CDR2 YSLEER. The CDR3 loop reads CASSQGTGYNYGYTF. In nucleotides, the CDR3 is TGCGCCAGCAGCCAAGGGACAGGTTATAACTATGGCTACACCTTC.

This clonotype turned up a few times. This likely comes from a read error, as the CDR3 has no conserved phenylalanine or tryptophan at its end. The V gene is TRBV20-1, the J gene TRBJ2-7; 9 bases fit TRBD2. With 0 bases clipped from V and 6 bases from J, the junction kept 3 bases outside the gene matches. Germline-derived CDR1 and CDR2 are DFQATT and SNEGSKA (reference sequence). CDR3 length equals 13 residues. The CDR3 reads CSAREAGGPEQYS. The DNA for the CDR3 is TGCAGTGCTAGAGAGGCGGGAGGGCCCGAGCAGTACTCC.

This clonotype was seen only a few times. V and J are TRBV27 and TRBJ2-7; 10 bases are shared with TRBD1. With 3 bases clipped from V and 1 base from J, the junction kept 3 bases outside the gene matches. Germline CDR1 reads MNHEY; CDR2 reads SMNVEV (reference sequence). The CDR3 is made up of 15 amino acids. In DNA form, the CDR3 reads TGTGCCAGCAGTTTTAGGGGACAGGGGTCCTACGAGCAGTACTTC. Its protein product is CASSFRGQGSYEQYF.

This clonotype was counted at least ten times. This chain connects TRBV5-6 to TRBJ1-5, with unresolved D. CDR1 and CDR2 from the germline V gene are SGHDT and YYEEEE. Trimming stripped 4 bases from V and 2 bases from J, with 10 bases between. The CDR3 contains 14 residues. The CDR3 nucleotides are TGTGCCAGCAGCCGGGCGGCCGGCAATCAGCCCCAGCATTTT. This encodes CASSRAAGNQPQHF. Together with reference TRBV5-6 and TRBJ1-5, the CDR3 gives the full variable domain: DAGVTQSPTHLIKTRGQQVTLRCSPKSGHDTVSWYQQALGQGPQFIFQYYEEEERQRGNFPDRFSGHQFPNYSSELNVNALLLGDSALYLCASSRAAGNQPQHFGDGTRLSIL.

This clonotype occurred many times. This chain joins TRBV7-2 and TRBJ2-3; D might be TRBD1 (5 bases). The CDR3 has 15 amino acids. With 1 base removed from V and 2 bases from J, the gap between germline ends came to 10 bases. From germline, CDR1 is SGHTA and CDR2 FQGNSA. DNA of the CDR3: TGTGCCAGCAGCTTAGGAAGGGGCCCCACAGATACGCAGTATTTT. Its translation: CASSLGRGPTDTQYF.

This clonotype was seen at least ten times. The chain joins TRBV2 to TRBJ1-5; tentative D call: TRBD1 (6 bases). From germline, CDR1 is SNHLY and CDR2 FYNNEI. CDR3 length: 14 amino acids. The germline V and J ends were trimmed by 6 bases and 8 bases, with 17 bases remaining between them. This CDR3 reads CASRRQVGYEPQHF. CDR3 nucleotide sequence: TGTGCCAGCAGGAGACAGGTGGGCTATGAGCCCCAGCATTTT.

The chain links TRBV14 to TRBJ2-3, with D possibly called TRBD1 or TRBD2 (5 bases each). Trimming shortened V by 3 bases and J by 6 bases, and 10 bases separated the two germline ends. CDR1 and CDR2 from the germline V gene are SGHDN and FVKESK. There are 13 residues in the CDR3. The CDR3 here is CASSHRGSDTQYF. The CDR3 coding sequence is TGTGCCAGCAGCCACCGGGGCTCCGATACGCAGTATTTT.

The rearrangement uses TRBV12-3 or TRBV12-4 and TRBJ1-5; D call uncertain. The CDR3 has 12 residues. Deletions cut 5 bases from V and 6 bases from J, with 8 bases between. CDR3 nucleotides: TGTGCCAGCAGTCAAGGGATTCAGCCCCAGCATTTT. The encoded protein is CASSQGIQPQHF.

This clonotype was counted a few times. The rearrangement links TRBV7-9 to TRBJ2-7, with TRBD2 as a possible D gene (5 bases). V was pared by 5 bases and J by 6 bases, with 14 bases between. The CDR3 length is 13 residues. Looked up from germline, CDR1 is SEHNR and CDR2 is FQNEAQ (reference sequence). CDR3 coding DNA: TGTGCCAGCAGCCTGTCCTCTCGGGGCGAGCAGTACTTC. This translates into CASSLSSRGEQYF.

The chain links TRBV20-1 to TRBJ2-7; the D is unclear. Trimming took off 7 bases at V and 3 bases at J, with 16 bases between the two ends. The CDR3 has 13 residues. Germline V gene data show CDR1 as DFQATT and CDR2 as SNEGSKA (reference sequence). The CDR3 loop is CSVEGQESYEQYF. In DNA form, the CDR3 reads TGCAGTGTAGAAGGTCAGGAGAGCTACGAGCAGTACTTC.

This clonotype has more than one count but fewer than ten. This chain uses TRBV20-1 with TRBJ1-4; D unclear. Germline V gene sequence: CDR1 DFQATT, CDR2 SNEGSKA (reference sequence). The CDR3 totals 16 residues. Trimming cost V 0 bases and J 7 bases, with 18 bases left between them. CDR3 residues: CSARDLGLTGREKLFF. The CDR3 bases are TGCAGTGCTAGAGATCTCGGTTTGACTGGACGTGAAAAACTGTTTTTT.

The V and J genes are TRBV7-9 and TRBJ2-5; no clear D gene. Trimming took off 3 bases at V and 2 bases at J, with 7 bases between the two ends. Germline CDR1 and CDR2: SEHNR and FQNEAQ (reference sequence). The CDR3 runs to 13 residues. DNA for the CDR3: TGTGCCAGCAGCTTTATGTTACAAGAGACCCAGTACTTC. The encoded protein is CASSFMLQETQYF.

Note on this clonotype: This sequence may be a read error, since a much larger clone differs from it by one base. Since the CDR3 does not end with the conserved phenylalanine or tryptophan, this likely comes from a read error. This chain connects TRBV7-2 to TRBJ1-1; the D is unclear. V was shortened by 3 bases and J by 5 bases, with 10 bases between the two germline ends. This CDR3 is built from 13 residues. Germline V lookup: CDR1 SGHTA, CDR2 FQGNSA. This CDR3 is CASSFGVSTEAFL. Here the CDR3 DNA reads TGTGCCAGCAGCTTTGGGGTATCGACTGAAGCTTTCCTT.

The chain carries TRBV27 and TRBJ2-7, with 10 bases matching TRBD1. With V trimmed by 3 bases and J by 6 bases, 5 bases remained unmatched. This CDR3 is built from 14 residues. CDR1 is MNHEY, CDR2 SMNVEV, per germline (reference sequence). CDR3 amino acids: CASSLGQGRGEQYF. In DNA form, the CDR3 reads TGTGCCAGCAGTTTGGGACAGGGGAGAGGCGAGCAGTACTTC.

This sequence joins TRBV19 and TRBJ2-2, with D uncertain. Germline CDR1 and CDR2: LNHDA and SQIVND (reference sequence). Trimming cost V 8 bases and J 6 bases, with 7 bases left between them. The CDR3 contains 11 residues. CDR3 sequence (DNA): TGTGCCAGTGGGCACGCCGGGGAGCTGTTTTTT. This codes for CASGHAGELFF. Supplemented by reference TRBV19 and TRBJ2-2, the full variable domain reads DGGITQSPKYLFRKEGQNVTLSCEQNLNHDAMYWYRQDPGQGLRLIYYSQIVNDFQKGDIAEGYSVSREKKESFPLTVTSAQKNPTAFYLCASGHAGELFFGEGSRLTVL.